These T cell receptor beta chains were read from a single sample in a study of early stage breast cancer tumors. The protocol was immunoSEQ multiplex PCR, while the TCRdb copy is restricted to in-frame clones and leaves out a portion. The repertoire consists of roughly 30,000 clones, with under 60% occurring once and the leading ten covering 8.5%. Sequencing was done on a sample of breast tumor tissue. These receptors were taken from a person aged 45-65 years with breast cancer. CDR3s include the opening cysteine and the closing phenylalanine or tryptophan. D genes are given only for firm matches. Not all rows give a size; the values are once, few, many and, for expanded clones, a class.

d_gene: -; v_gene: TRBV2; j_gene: TRBJ1-3; abundance: medium-sized; CDR3nt: TGTGCCAGCCAATCCTCTGGAAACACCATATATTTT; CDR3aa: CASQSSGNTIYF
d_gene: -; v_gene: TRBV5-1; j_gene: TRBJ1-2; abundance: few; CDR3nt: TGCGCCAGCAGCTTGGCCTCTCAGCTCACCTTC; CDR3aa: CASSLASQLTF
d_gene: -; v_gene: TRBV19; j_gene: TRBJ2-2; abundance: -; CDR3nt: TGTGCCAGTAGTCGTCGGAACACCGGGGAGCTGTTTTTT; CDR3aa: CASSRRNTGELFF
d_gene: -; v_gene: TRBV2; j_gene: TRBJ1-1; abundance: -; CDR3nt: TGTGCCAGCGCCCCTTATTCGGTCAGAGAGAACACTGAAGCTTTCTTT; CDR3aa: CASAPYSVRENTEAFF
d_gene: TRBD2; v_gene: TRBV30; j_gene: TRBJ2-7; abundance: -; CDR3nt: TGTGCCTGGAGTCCCCGGGGAGGGTACTACGAGCAGTACTTC; CDR3aa: CAWSPRGGYYEQYF
d_gene: TRBD1; v_gene: TRBV4-1; j_gene: TRBJ1-5; abundance: -; CDR3nt: TGCGCCAGCAGACAGGGGGCGGTTGGCCAGCCCCAGCATTTT; CDR3aa: CASRQGAVGQPQHF
d_gene: TRBD2; v_gene: TRBV7-8; j_gene: TRBJ2-3; abundance: -; CDR3nt: TGTGCCAGCAGCCCTCCAGCGGGAAGAGATACGCAGTATTTT; CDR3aa: CASSPPAGRDTQYF
d_gene: TRBD2; v_gene: TRBV28; j_gene: TRBJ2-3; abundance: -; CDR3nt: TGTGCCAGCAGTTTATTCCTCAGCGGGAGCGCAGATACGCAGTATTTT; CDR3aa: CASSLFLSGSADTQYF
d_gene: TRBD1; v_gene: TRBV2; j_gene: TRBJ1-2; abundance: -; CDR3nt: TGTGCCAGCAGTCCCCGGGACAGGGTCTATGGCTACACCTTC; CDR3aa: CASSPRDRVYGYTF
d_gene: -; v_gene: TRBV7-9; j_gene: TRBJ2-4; abundance: -; CDR3nt: TGTGCCAGCAGCTTAGATGTCAGCTTAAAAAACATTCAGTACTTC; CDR3aa: CASSLDVSLKNIQYF
d_gene: -; v_gene: TRBV6-1; j_gene: TRBJ2-6; abundance: few; CDR3nt: TGTGCCAGCAGTGAGGCCGGGGCCAACGTCCTGACTTTC; CDR3aa: CASSEAGANVLTF
d_gene: -; v_gene: TRBV4-2; j_gene: TRBJ2-5; abundance: -; CDR3nt: TGTGCCAGCAGCCAAGGTCTTAGAGGGCTAGAGACCCAGTACTTC; CDR3aa: CASSQGLRGLETQYF
d_gene: -; v_gene: TRBV7-9; j_gene: TRBJ1-2; abundance: few; CDR3nt: TGTGCCAGCAGCACCCTTGAGGCATTGGGGAACTATGGCTACACCTTC; CDR3aa: CASSTLEALGNYGYTF
d_gene: TRBD2; v_gene: TRBV5-1; j_gene: TRBJ2-1; abundance: -; CDR3nt: TGCGCCAGCAGCTTGGCCCAGGTAGCGGGGTACAATGAGCAGTTCTTC; CDR3aa: CASSLAQVAGYNEQFF
d_gene: TRBD2; v_gene: TRBV7-2; j_gene: TRBJ2-1; abundance: few; CDR3nt: TGTGCCAGCAGCTTGAGGGGGACTAGCGGGAGGTTACACAATGAGCAGTTCTTC; CDR3aa: CASSLRGTSGRLHNEQFF
d_gene: TRBD2; v_gene: TRBV11-2; j_gene: TRBJ2-7; abundance: -; CDR3nt: TGTGCCAGCAGCTTTCCCGGGGGGGGACTAGCGGGCGAGCAGTACTTC; CDR3aa: CASSFPGGGLAGEQYF
d_gene: -; v_gene: TRBV9; j_gene: TRBJ2-2; abundance: -; CDR3nt: TGTGCCAGCAGCGTAGGGAGCAGAAACGGGGAGCTGTTTTTT; CDR3aa: CASSVGSRNGELFF
d_gene: TRBD2; v_gene: TRBV25-1; j_gene: TRBJ2-1; abundance: -; CDR3nt: TGTGCCAGCAGTACTAGCGGCCCCTACAATGAGCAGTTCTTC; CDR3aa: CASSTSGPYNEQFF
d_gene: -; v_gene: TRBV14; j_gene: TRBJ2-1; abundance: few; CDR3nt: TGTGCCAGCAGCCACGTAGGAGTCTTCAATGAGCAGTTCTTC; CDR3aa: CASSHVGVFNEQFF
d_gene: -; v_gene: TRBV29-1; j_gene: TRBJ2-5; abundance: -; CDR3nt: TGCAGCGTTCTTGCCCTAAAACAGCCCCAAGAGACCCAGTACTTC; CDR3aa: CSVLALKQPQETQYF
d_gene: TRBD2; v_gene: TRBV5-4; j_gene: TRBJ2-5; abundance: -; CDR3nt: TGTGCCAGCAGCGGGGGACTAGCGGGACCGGCCTCCGGGGGGAAAGAGACCCAGTACTTC; CDR3aa: CASSGGLAGPASGGKETQYF
d_gene: -; v_gene: TRBV7-3; j_gene: TRBJ2-2; abundance: -; CDR3nt: TGTGCCAGCAGGAGGGAAACGAACACCGGGGAGCTGTTTTTT; CDR3aa: CASRRETNTGELFF
d_gene: -; v_gene: TRBV6-1; j_gene: TRBJ2-5; abundance: -; CDR3nt: TGTGCCACAAATCAAGAGACCCAGTACTTC; CDR3aa: CATNQETQYF
d_gene: -; v_gene: TRBV30; j_gene: TRBJ2-1; abundance: -; CDR3nt: TGTGCCTGGAATCCTGTGGAGGTTGACTACAATGAGCAGTTCTTC; CDR3aa: CAWNPVEVDYNEQFF
d_gene: TRBD2; v_gene: TRBV29-1; j_gene: TRBJ2-7; abundance: -; CDR3nt: TGCAGCGTTGAATACCCTAGCGGACCCTACGAGCAGTACTTC; CDR3aa: CSVEYPSGPYEQYF
d_gene: -; v_gene: TRBV6-5; j_gene: TRBJ1-1; abundance: -; CDR3nt: TGTGCCAGCAGTTACGATAGTATCGCGACTGAAGCTTTCTTT; CDR3aa: CASSYDSIATEAFF
d_gene: TRBD1; v_gene: TRBV27; j_gene: TRBJ1-2; abundance: -; CDR3nt: TGTGCCAGCAGTTTCGGGGGACAGTCCTATGGCTACACCTTC; CDR3aa: CASSFGGQSYGYTF
d_gene: -; v_gene: TRBV6-4; j_gene: TRBJ1-1; abundance: -; CDR3nt: TGTGCCAGCAGTGACTCGTGGTCCTACACTGAAGCTTTCTTT; CDR3aa: CASSDSWSYTEAFF
d_gene: -; v_gene: TRBV27; j_gene: TRBJ2-1; abundance: -; CDR3nt: TGTGCCAGCAGTCCCCCGGCTGGACGGAGCTCCTACAATGAGCAGTTCTTC; CDR3aa: CASSPPAGRSSYNEQFF
d_gene: -; v_gene: TRBV11-2; j_gene: TRBJ2-5; abundance: -; CDR3nt: TGTGCCAGCAGCGGAGACCAAGAGACCCAGTACTTC; CDR3aa: CASSGDQETQYF